The entry that follows covers one TCR beta chain sequence. The data originate from a study of beta chain features in type 1 diabetes. The V and J ends lost 6 bases and 0 bases respectively, with 12 bases between them. Germline V lookup: CDR1 SEHNR, CDR2 FQNEAQ (reference sequence). This CDR3 contains 14 residues. Every bit of the isolated RNA underwent reverse transcription, so sequencing read expressed TCRB transcripts. The repertoire was sequenced with immunoSEQ multiplex PCR; TCRdb's copy has only in-frame clones and lacks some. In the table there are roughly 450,000 clones, about an eighth of which are singletons.

This chain joins TRBV7-9 and TRBJ2-7; no firm D call. The sequence came from a woman aged 18 to 35 in good health. Sequencing input: naive CD4+ T cells from blood. In DNA, the CDR3 is TGTGCCAGCAGTCCGACTCCCGACTCCTACGAGCAGTACTTC. The encoded protein is CASSPTPDSYEQYF.